This entry is about one T cell receptor beta chain. The antigen is unknown. This sample stems from a study of shared clonotypes between healthy human individuals. As for the study in general: CD4 naive and CD4 memory each took three plates per donor, while CD8 naive took two and CD8 memory one. Study observations and caveats: The naive CD4 repertoires of several donors were compared, and about 5% of clonotypes were shared. It was anticipated that sequencing depth would influence how many clonotypes donors shared.

The CDR3 spans 15 residues. Germline CDR1 reads MNHEY; CDR2 reads SMNVEV (reference sequence). V dropped 3 bases and J dropped 6; count of bases not matched to a gene: 8. In the original analysis: Owing to the provision of junction-only sequences devoid of quality scores by immunoSEQ, filtering differed. Sequenced by immunoSEQ multiplex PCR; TCRdb stores in-frame clones only, minus some. D and trimming were read from the DNA, whereas the V and J calls and clone size are those reported in that table. Here the sample spans some 740,000 clones, approximately 92% being singletons. CD8 cells classed as naive were CD45RO-negative and positively selected for CCR7, excluding terminally differentiated effector memory CD45RA+ cells.

The source of this sequence is a man aged 30-40 years in good health. Sequenced material: naive CD8+ T cells sorted from blood. The chain uses TRBV27 and TRBJ1-2; 9 bases are shared with TRBD1. The DNA of the CDR3 is TGTGCCAGCAGTTTGGACAGGGGTGAGTTGGATGGCTACACCTTC. This codes for CASSLDRGELDGYTF.